Below, 25 T cell receptor beta chains from the same sample are listed, as sequenced in a study of T cell responses to AZD1222 COVID-19 vaccine. The table came from immunoSEQ multiplex PCR; TCRdb's copy has only in-frame clones and leaves some out. The table lists fewer than 200,000 clones, around nine tenths of them singletons. The material was peripheral blood, obtained 28 days after the second AZD1222 dose. These receptors all stem from an adult who received the AZD1222 COVID-19 vaccine.

The gene calls are TRBV19 and TRBJ2-3; D is unclear. Germline CDR1 LNHDA, CDR2 SQIVND (reference sequence). The V end was cut by 8 bases, the J end by 3 bases, with 18 bases between. The CDR3 is 15 residues long. The chain's CDR3 is CASRQWGIETDTQYF. DNA of the CDR3: TGTGCCAGTCGCCAATGGGGAATTGAGACAGATACGCAGTATTTT.

V is TRBV7-2 and J is TRBJ1-3; 8 bases agree with TRBD1. CDR3 length: 15 residues. V was pared by 4 bases and J by 2 bases, with 4 bases of the junction left unmatched. The germline V gene encodes CDR1 SGHTA and CDR2 FQGNSA. Written as DNA, the CDR3 is TGTGCCAGCAGCTCACAGACAGGGGCTGGAAACACCATATATTTT. Translating gives CASSSQTGAGNTIYF.

The V gene is TRBV27, the J gene TRBJ1-1, with TRBD1 as a possible D gene (6 bases). CDR1 is MNHEY, CDR2 SMNVEV, per germline (reference sequence). The V end lost 3 bases, the J end lost 3 bases, and 11 bases lay between the germline ends. This CDR3 spans 14 amino acids. DNA of the CDR3: TGTGCCAGCAGTTTCGGGGGCTCCCACACTGAAGCTTTCTTT. This translates into CASSFGGSHTEAFF.

The V call is TRBV6-7, the J call TRBJ1-4, with a tentative D call TRBD1 (6 bases). TRBV6-7 is classed as an ORF, of uncertain function. This CDR3 spans 16 amino acids. Trimming cost V 0 bases and J 3 bases, with 11 bases left between them. CDR3 sequence: CASSYSRGAPNEKLFF. DNA of the CDR3: TGTGCCAGCAGTTACTCTCGGGGGGCCCCTAATGAAAAACTGTTTTTT.

The chain links TRBV5-1 to TRBJ2-2; 13 bases agree with TRBD2. Germline assignment: CDR1 SGHRS and CDR2 YFSETQ. The J segment lost 4 bases and the V segment lost 3 bases, leaving 12 bases of the junction unmatched. The CDR3 spans 19 residues. The CDR3 DNA follows: TGCGCCAGCAGCTCGCTTGGGACTAGCGGGGTCCACCTCACCGGGGAGCTGTTTTTT. It is translated as CASSSLGTSGVHLTGELFF.

The chain has TRBV29-1 and TRBJ2-1; 10 bases fit TRBD1. This CDR3 is 13 amino acids long. CDR1 is SQVTM, CDR2 ANQGSEA, per germline. Losses at the gene ends were 3 bases for V and 6 bases for J; bases not matched to a gene: 2. Written as DNA, the CDR3 is TGCAGCGTTGACCGGGACAGGGGCAATGAGCAGTTCTTC. This translates into CSVDRDRGNEQFF.

The J gene is TRBJ1-1, the V gene TRBV11-2, with unresolved D. CDR3 size: 17 residues. Germline V gene data show CDR1 as SGHAT and CDR2 as FQNNGV. Trimming cost V 5 bases and J 4 bases, with 23 bases left between them. The CDR3 spells CASSAPFAAGVRTEAFF. The DNA for the CDR3 is TGTGCCAGCAGCGCCCCATTCGCCGCCGGGGTTCGCACTGAAGCTTTCTTT.

The chain is built from TRBV19 and TRBJ1-1, with D tentatively TRBD1 (6 bases). V was cut by 3 bases and J by 4 bases, with 12 bases left in between. The CDR3 has 14 residues. Germline assignment: CDR1 LNHDA and CDR2 SQIVND (reference sequence). CDR3 bases: TGTGCCAGTAGTATTCAGGGGTTGGGCACTGAAGCTTTCTTT. Amino acid sequence: CASSIQGLGTEAFF.

J is TRBJ1-1 and V is TRBV28; 8 nucleotides match TRBD1. The ends lost 6 bases at V and 4 bases at J; junction bases unmatched: 10. Germline V gene data show CDR1 as MDHEN and CDR2 as SYDVKM. The CDR3 sequence is 15 residues long. The CDR3 nucleotides are TGTGCCAGCAGATTAGCAGGGGGCTCTGGCACTGAAGCTTTCTTT. This codes for CASRLAGGSGTEAFF.

The J gene is TRBJ2-7, the V gene TRBV5-5; 9 nucleotides match TRBD2. The CDR3 covers 15 residues. CDR1 is SGHKS and CDR2 is YYEKEE in the germline V gene (reference sequence). V shed 2 bases and J 3 bases; nucleotides not matched to a gene: 6. This CDR3 reads CASSFQASGVYEQYF. In nucleotides, the CDR3 is TGTGCCAGCAGCTTTCAAGCTAGCGGGGTCTACGAGCAGTACTTC.

V gene TRBV4-1 combines with J gene TRBJ1-3; no firm D call. V lost 0 bases and J 1 base, leaving 10 bases between the germline ends. The germline V gene has CDR1 MGHRA and CDR2 YSYEKL. The CDR3 is made up of 16 amino acids. DNA for the CDR3: TGCGCCAGCAGCCAAGAGGCCGGGATTTCTGGAAACACCATATATTTT. Residues: CASSQEAGISGNTIYF.

The gene calls are TRBV7-2 and TRBJ2-7; possibly TRBD2 for D (6 bases). V was cut by 2 bases and J by 3 bases, with 14 bases left in between. Germline loops: CDR1 SGHTA, CDR2 FQGNSA. This CDR3 has 15 residues. The CDR3 DNA follows: TGTGCCAGCAGCTTATTCGGGGACTTACTCTACGAGCAGTACTTC. Translation: CASSLFGDLLYEQYF. The full variable domain, rest sourced from reference TRBV7-2 and TRBJ2-7, is GAGVSQSPSNKVTEKGKDVELRCDPISGHTALYWYRQSLGQGLEFLIYFQGNSAPDKSGLPSDRFSAERTGGSVSTLTIQRTQQEDSAVYLCASSLFGDLLYEQYFGPGTRLTVT.

The rearrangement joins TRBV7-9 to TRBJ1-2, with D possibly matching TRBD1 (5 bases). Trimming removed 1 base from V and 5 bases from J, with 11 bases in between. The CDR3 length is 14 residues. CDR1 SEHNR and CDR2 FQNEAQ come from the germline V gene (reference sequence). The chain's CDR3 is CASSLVGPGYGYTF. For the CDR3, the DNA is TGTGCCAGCAGCTTAGTTGGGCCAGGGTATGGCTACACCTTC.

This clone was found a few times. The chain employs TRBV2 and TRBJ1-1; tentatively, D is TRBD1 (5 bases). V was cut by 5 bases and J by 0 bases, with 10 bases left in between. Per the germline V gene, CDR1 is SNHLY and CDR2 is FYNNEI. There are 14 residues in the CDR3. CDR3: CASSYGTMNTEAFF. The CDR3 nucleotides read TGTGCCAGCAGTTACGGGACCATGAACACTGAAGCTTTCTTT.

V usage is TRBV3-1 (or the pseudogene TRBV3-2) and J usage is TRBJ1-1, with D possibly TRBD1 on 6 matching bases. Germline CDR1 reads LGHDT; CDR2 reads YNNKEL (reference sequence). The CDR3 runs 13 residues. The germline V and J ends were trimmed by 10 bases and 3 bases, with 15 bases remaining between them. The CDR3 protein is CATTEGGYTEAFF. CDR3 bases: TGTGCCACCACGGAGGGGGGCTACACTGAAGCTTTCTTT.

V is TRBV30 and J is TRBJ1-1, with D possibly matching TRBD1 (6 bases). The V and J ends lost 4 bases and 0 bases respectively, with 15 bases between them. Germline values: CDR1 GTSNPN, CDR2 SVGIG (reference sequence). The CDR3 is 15 residues long. This CDR3 is CAWIPGHLMNTEAFF. For the CDR3, the DNA is TGTGCCTGGATACCGGGACACCTCATGAACACTGAAGCTTTCTTT.

V and J are TRBV10-3 and TRBJ1-2; D unclear. CDR1 ENHRY and CDR2 SYGVKD come from the germline V gene. Trimming took off 3 bases at V and 0 bases at J, with 5 bases between the two ends. The CDR3 runs 13 residues. The DNA of the CDR3 is TGTGCCATCAGTGAAACGGCTAACTATGGCTACACCTTC. It codes for CAISETANYGYTF.

This CDR3 reads CASSQDLGTWTF. The CDR3 DNA is TGTGCCAGCAGCCAAGATCTCGGGACTTGGACCTTC. V and J are TRBV3-1 (or the pseudogene TRBV3-2) and TRBJ1-2; D possibly corresponds to TRBD1 (5 bases). There are 12 residues in the CDR3. Trimming removed 0 bases at V and 14 bases at J, with 13 bases between. Germline-derived CDR1 and CDR2 are LGHDT and YNNKEL (reference sequence).

V is TRBV9 and J is TRBJ2-1; D not resolved. The CDR3 has 14 amino acids. V was shortened by 0 bases and J by 6 bases, with 10 bases between the two germline ends. Germline CDR1 reads SGDLS; CDR2 reads YYNGEE. The CDR3 region has the DNA TGTGCCAGCAGCGTAGATCAAGTGGGCAATGAGCAGTTCTTC. Its translation: CASSVDQVGNEQFF. The full variable domain, completed using reference TRBV9 and TRBJ2-1, is DSGVTQTPKHLITATGQRVTLRCSPRSGDLSVYWYQQSLDQGLQFLIQYYNGEERAKGNILERFSAQQFPDLHSELNLSSLELGDSALYFCASSVDQVGNEQFFGPGTRLTVL.

This rearrangement joins TRBV19 to TRBJ1-2, with 8 nucleotides matching TRBD1. The ends lost 3 bases at V and 4 bases at J; junction bases unmatched: 4. This CDR3 is 14 amino acids long. Germline values: CDR1 LNHDA, CDR2 SQIVND (reference sequence). The CDR3 sequence is CASSMGQVIYGYTF. The CDR3, as DNA: TGTGCCAGTAGTATGGGACAGGTCATCTATGGCTACACCTTC. The variable domain in full, with the rest retrieved from reference TRBV19 and TRBJ1-2, is DGGITQSPKYLFRKEGQNVTLSCEQNLNHDAMYWYRQDPGQGLRLIYYSQIVNDFQKGDIAEGYSVSREKKESFPLTVTSAQKNPTAFYLCASSMGQVIYGYTFGSGTRLTVV.

CDR3: CSAPDSNEQFF. In nucleotides, the CDR3 is TGCAGTGCTCCGGACAGCAATGAGCAGTTCTTC. The V and J genes are TRBV20-1 and TRBJ2-1, with D possibly TRBD1 on 6 matching bases. V was shortened by 5 bases and J by 6 bases, with 8 bases between the two germline ends. CDR1 and CDR2 from the germline V gene are DFQATT and SNEGSKA (reference sequence). The CDR3 consists of 11 residues.

The V gene is TRBV11-2, the J gene TRBJ2-5; TRBD2 agrees at 7 bases. The CDR3 length is 13 residues. Germline V lookup: CDR1 SGHAT, CDR2 FQNNGV. V lost 11 bases and J lost 9; bases outside the gene matches: 15. CDR3 sequence reads: CAGSPAGERAQYF. CDR3 nucleotide sequence: TGTGCCGGCTCACCCGCGGGGGAAAGGGCCCAGTACTTC.

This chain uses TRBV10-3 with TRBJ1-2, with TRBD1 identical over 7 bases. Germline CDR1 and CDR2: ENHRY and SYGVKD. Trimming cost V 7 bases and J 4 bases; bases outside gene matches: 3. The CDR3 is 12 amino acids. This CDR3 reads CAIMGQTYGYTF. CDR3 coding DNA: TGTGCCATCATGGGACAGACCTATGGCTACACCTTC.

The chain links TRBV19 to TRBJ2-1; 13 nucleotides match TRBD2. This CDR3 has 15 residues. Germline-derived CDR1 and CDR2 are LNHDA and SQIVND (reference sequence). The V gene end was trimmed by 5 bases and the J gene end by 8 bases; junction bases not matched to a gene: 6. In DNA form, the CDR3 reads TGTGCCAGTAGTCTAGGACTAGCGGGGGCCTATGAGCAGTTCTTC. Amino acids: CASSLGLAGAYEQFF.

This sequence joins TRBV19 and TRBJ2-1; 10 bases line up with TRBD2. This CDR3 is 15 amino acids long. Germline CDR1 is LNHDA and CDR2 is SQIVND (reference sequence). The junction had 9 bases not matched to a gene; V was cut back by 7 bases and J by 6 bases. The CDR3 coding sequence is TGTGCCAGTACCCCGACTAGCGGGTCTTTCAATGAGCAGTTCTTC. Its protein product is CASTPTSGSFNEQFF.